The 27 T cell receptor beta chains below all came from one sample that was sequenced in a study of a mutant IDH1 vaccine in newly diagnosed glioma. The assay was immunoSEQ multiplex PCR, and TCRdb's table has in-frame clones only and misses some. Altogether about 63,000 clones are present, 80% to 90% being singletons, with the ten largest covering approximately 4.4%. Time point of the sample: baseline, week 1 (first vaccination visit). The treatment is: pre-vaccination baseline after standard-of-care therapy. The sequencing here drew on peripheral blood mononuclear cells (PBMCs), taken from a glioma patient treated with radiotherapy, temozolomide or both. The receptors were sampled from a woman between 18 and 30 years old with glioma. Some clones in this sample may be carry-over from other donors' samples.

The J gene is TRBJ2-2, the V gene TRBV14; no clear D. Germline V gene data show CDR1 as SGHDN and CDR2 as FVKESK. CDR3 size: 14 residues. V was clipped by 5 bases and J by 1 base, with 8 bases between them. CDR3 nucleotide sequence: TGTGCCAGCAGCGGGGTCCGGAACACCGGGGAGCTGTTTTTT. Translating gives CASSGVRNTGELFF.

The chain combines TRBV6-5 with TRBJ2-7, with D possibly being TRBD1 (6 bases). The CDR3 has 14 residues. V was cut by 0 bases and J by 2 bases, with 8 bases left in between. Germline V gene sequence: CDR1 MNHEY, CDR2 SVGAGI. CDR3 DNA: TGTGCCAGCAGTTACTCGACAGGCGCCTACGAGCAGTACTTC. As protein: CASSYSTGAYEQYF.

The chain uses TRBV2 and TRBJ2-7; TRBD1 aligns across 7 bases. J was trimmed by 0 bases and V by 7 bases; bases with no gene match: 6. In germline, CDR1 is SNHLY, CDR2 FYNNEI. This CDR3 has 14 residues. The CDR3 DNA reads as TGTGCCAGCACATCGGACAGGAACTCCTACGAGCAGTACTTC. Translating gives CASTSDRNSYEQYF. Using reference TRBV2 and TRBJ2-7 for the parts outside the CDR3, the full variable domain is EPEVTQTPSHQVTQMGQEVILRCVPISNHLYFYWYRQILGQKVEFLVSFYNNEISEKSEIFDDQFSVERPDGSNFTLKIRSTKLEDSAMYFCASTSDRNSYEQYFGPGTRLTVT.

The chain joins TRBV10-1 to TRBJ2-6; D ambiguous. V was shortened by 0 bases and J by 2 bases, with 8 bases between the two germline ends. From germline, CDR1 is WNHNN and CDR2 SYGVQD (reference sequence). The length of the CDR3 is 16 residues. CDR3 sequence reads: CASSESWGTGANVLTF. The CDR3 nucleotides read TGCGCCAGCAGTGAGTCGTGGGGAACTGGGGCCAACGTCCTGACTTTC.

The V and J genes are TRBV6-5 and TRBJ1-1; D is possibly TRBD1 (5 bases). CDR1 is MNHEY, CDR2 SVGAGI, per germline. This CDR3 comprises 12 residues. V gave up 0 bases and J gave up 10 bases, with 9 bases separating them. The CDR3 coding sequence is TGTGCCAGCAGTTACTCGGGGGGGGGAGCTTTCTTT. It is translated as CASSYSGGGAFF.

This chain connects TRBV5-6 to TRBJ2-1; 11 positions agree with TRBD2. The germline V gene has CDR1 SGHDT and CDR2 YYEEEE. The CDR3 is 17 residues long. J was trimmed by 5 bases and V by 3 bases; bases with no gene match: 10. CDR3 sequence reads: CASSSTVAGGPHNEQFF. As DNA, the CDR3 is TGTGCCAGCAGCTCCACGGTAGCGGGAGGGCCCCACAATGAGCAGTTCTTC.

The chain is built from TRBV2 and TRBJ2-7; 10 positions match TRBD2. The CDR3 contains 15 residues. Germline V lookup: CDR1 SNHLY, CDR2 FYNNEI. After removal of 1 base from V and 4 bases from J, the junction contained 4 bases not matched to a gene. The CDR3 here is CASSEVGTSVYEQYF. CDR3 bases: TGTGCCAGCAGTGAAGTGGGGACTAGCGTTTACGAGCAGTACTTC.

The chain couples TRBV6-6 to TRBJ1-1; tentatively, D is TRBD1 (6 bases). The CDR3 runs 14 residues. V dropped 6 bases and J dropped 5 bases, with 16 bases sitting between them. Germline V CDR1 and CDR2: MNHNY, SVGAGI (reference sequence). The CDR3 loop is CASSLERGWTEAFF. The CDR3, as DNA: TGTGCCAGCAGCCTCGAGAGGGGGTGGACTGAAGCTTTCTTT.

The genes are TRBV5-1 and TRBJ2-7; 7 nucleotides align to TRBD1. With 0 bases clipped from V and 0 bases from J, the junction kept 3 bases outside the gene matches. The CDR3 is 15 residues long. Per the germline V gene, CDR1 is SGHRS and CDR2 is YFSETQ. The DNA for the CDR3 is TGCGCCAGCAGCTTGGAGGGGGCTAGCTCCTACGAGCAGTACTTC. It codes for CASSLEGASSYEQYF.

V and J are TRBV6-1 and TRBJ2-7; 8 positions match TRBD2. The V gene end was trimmed by 5 bases and the J gene end by 1 base; junction bases not matched to a gene: 4. This CDR3 comprises 14 residues. Germline V gives CDR1 MNHNS, CDR2 SASEGT. CDR3 sequence: CASSRTSQSYEQYF. CDR3 nucleotides: TGTGCCAGCAGTCGGACTAGCCAGTCCTACGAGCAGTACTTC.

This clone was observed a few times. The chain links TRBV5-4 to TRBJ1-1; a weak D match, TRBD1 (5 bases). This CDR3 has 13 residues. V was pared by 0 bases and J by 4 bases, with 7 bases between. CDR1 and CDR2 (germline): SGHNT, YYREEE (reference sequence). CDR3: CASSLAGPTEAFF. The CDR3 DNA reads as TGTGCCAGCAGCTTGGCGGGGCCCACTGAAGCTTTCTTT. The variable domain in full, with the rest retrieved from reference TRBV5-4 and TRBJ1-1, is ETGVTQSPTHLIKTRGQQVTLRCSSQSGHNTVSWYQQALGQGPQFIFQYYREEENGRGNFPPRFSGLQFPNYSSELNVNALELDDSALYLCASSLAGPTEAFFGQGTRLTVV.

This chain links TRBV11-1 with TRBJ2-3; D tentatively fits TRBD1 or TRBD2 (5 bases each). The V end lost 6 bases, the J end lost 4 bases, and 14 bases lay between the germline ends. The CDR3 has 14 residues. Looked up from germline, CDR1 is SGHAT and CDR2 is FQDESV (reference sequence). The CDR3 loop reads CASRAGGVSDTQYF. In DNA, the CDR3 is TGTGCCAGCAGGGCTGGGGGAGTCTCAGATACGCAGTATTTT.

The rearrangement uses TRBV4-3 and TRBJ1-2; unclear D gene. This CDR3 region has 14 residues. The germline V gene has CDR1 LGHNA and CDR2 YSLEER. V dropped 0 bases and J dropped 3 bases, with 8 bases sitting between them. The CDR3 DNA reads TGCGCCAGCAGCCAAGATCTAAGAGACTATGGCTACACCTTC. It yields the protein CASSQDLRDYGYTF.

V is TRBV9 and J is TRBJ1-2; D gene ambiguous. Germline CDR1 SGDLS, CDR2 YYNGEE. Trimming took 2 bases from V and 3 from J, leaving 5 bases between them. The CDR3 is 12 amino acids. DNA of the CDR3: TGTGCCAGCAGCGTCAACGACTATGGCTACACCTTC. Its protein is CASSVNDYGYTF.

This clone was counted once. This sequence joins TRBV7-9 and TRBJ2-5, with TRBD1 matching 9 bases. V was clipped by 5 bases and J by 5 bases; unmatched bases: 9. Germline CDR1 reads SEHNR; CDR2 reads FQNEAQ (reference sequence). The CDR3 is made up of 15 amino acids. The CDR3 here is CASSRAQGAVETQYF. The DNA for the CDR3 is TGTGCCAGCAGCCGGGCACAGGGGGCCGTGGAGACCCAGTACTTC.

This clone was observed a single time. The chain uses TRBV2 and TRBJ1-6; D is unresolved. This CDR3 is built from 17 residues. V was shortened by 0 bases and J by 0 bases, with 9 bases between the two germline ends. Germline values: CDR1 SNHLY, CDR2 FYNNEI. The CDR3 sequence: CASSEALGSSYNSPLHF. CDR3 sequence (DNA): TGTGCCAGCAGTGAAGCGCTCGGGAGCTCCTATAATTCACCCCTCCACTTT.

This chain uses TRBV29-1 with TRBJ2-3; D is possibly TRBD1 (5 bases). CDR1 and CDR2 (germline): SQVTM, ANQGSEA. The ends were cut back, 5 bases at V and 4 bases at J, with 7 bases in the middle. The length of the CDR3 is 11 residues. CDR3 in DNA: TGCAGCGTTCGCAGGGCAGATACGCAGTATTTT. It translates to CSVRRADTQYF.

V gene TRBV9 combines with J gene TRBJ1-1; D ambiguous. Germline lookup yields CDR1 SGDLS and CDR2 YYNGEE. CDR3 length: 14 residues. V was trimmed by 0 bases and J by 1 base, leaving 7 bases between them. As DNA, the CDR3 is TGTGCCAGCAGCGTAGATGCGGGGAACACTGAAGCTTTCTTT. This sequence encodes CASSVDAGNTEAFF.

The chain uses TRBV5-6 and TRBJ2-5, with a tentative D call TRBD2 (5 bases). Deletions cut 0 bases from V and 4 bases from J, with 7 bases between. Germline values: CDR1 SGHDT, CDR2 YYEEEE. This CDR3 spans 13 amino acids. As DNA, the CDR3 is TGTGCCAGCAGCTTGGAAGGGAGAGAGACCCAGTACTTC. It is translated as CASSLEGRETQYF. The whole variable domain, filled in from reference TRBV5-6 and TRBJ2-5, reads DAGVTQSPTHLIKTRGQQVTLRCSPKSGHDTVSWYQQALGQGPQFIFQYYEEEERQRGNFPDRFSGHQFPNYSSELNVNALLLGDSALYLCASSLEGRETQYFGPGTRLLVL.

This rearrangement joins TRBV9 to TRBJ2-7, with TRBD2 matching over 11 bases. Losses at the gene ends were 7 bases for V and 4 bases for J; bases not matched to a gene: 7. CDR1 and CDR2 (germline): SGDLS, YYNGEE. The CDR3 loop spans 14 amino acids. For the CDR3, the DNA is TGTGCCAGCGGTAGCGGGAGGGCATCTTACGAGCAGTACTTC. Translation gives CASGSGRASYEQYF.

This clone was counted only a few times. The chain is built from TRBV6-5 and TRBJ1-4; no definite D call. The V gene's germline CDR1 is MNHEY and CDR2 SVGAGI. The V and J ends lost 0 bases and 4 bases respectively, with 6 bases between them. This CDR3 has 14 residues. CDR3 nucleotides: TGTGCCAGCAGTTACTCCCCCGTTAATGAAAAACTGTTTTTT. Translated, it gives CASSYSPVNEKLFF.

The chain has TRBV6-5 and TRBJ2-1; 8 bases are shared with TRBD2. With 0 bases clipped from V and 8 bases from J, the junction kept 9 bases outside the gene matches. The CDR3 loop spans 16 amino acids. Germline loops: CDR1 MNHEY, CDR2 SVGAGI. The CDR3 DNA follows: TGTGCCAGCAGTTACTCAAGTCGGGGGGGCCAGGATGAGCAGTTCTTC. Protein: CASSYSSRGGQDEQFF.

CDR3: CASSALAGGTSTDTQYF. CDR3 coding DNA: TGTGCCAGCAGTGCCCTAGCGGGAGGAACTAGCACAGATACGCAGTATTTT. The chain couples TRBV6-4 to TRBJ2-3; TRBD2 matches 11 bases. V gave up 4 bases and J gave up 0 bases; unmatched junction bases: 6. The CDR3 spans 17 residues. Germline values: CDR1 MRHNA, CDR2 SNTAGT.

The J gene is TRBJ2-3, the V gene TRBV5-1, with no clear D. Deletions cut 4 bases from V and 5 bases from J, with 11 bases between. Germline CDR1 and CDR2: SGHRS and YFSETQ. CDR3 length: 13 residues. The CDR3 loop is CASSRLLGDTQYF. CDR3 bases: TGCGCCAGCAGCCGATTGTTAGGAGATACGCAGTATTTT.

The J gene is TRBJ2-3, the V gene TRBV27; TRBD2 matches 10 bases. Germline lookup yields CDR1 MNHEY and CDR2 SMNVEV (reference sequence). Unmatched junction bases numbered 17, after V lost 5 bases and J lost 0 bases. This CDR3 region has 20 residues. CDR3 nucleotides: TGTGCCAGCAGTCCACCCTCAATCCTAGCGGGGGATTTGAGCACAGATACGCAGTATTTT. It specifies CASSPPSILAGDLSTDTQYF.

V and J are TRBV7-2 and TRBJ1-1; D call uncertain. V lost 3 bases and J 5 bases, leaving 7 bases between the germline ends. There are 12 residues in the CDR3. The V gene's germline CDR1 is SGHTA and CDR2 FQGNSA. The CDR3 DNA reads as TGTGCCAGCAGCTTCCCTTTTACTGAAGCTTTCTTT. The encoded protein is CASSFPFTEAFF. The full variable domain, with the rest looked up from reference TRBV7-2 and TRBJ1-1, is GAGVSQSPSNKVTEKGKDVELRCDPISGHTALYWYRQSLGQGLEFLIYFQGNSAPDKSGLPSDRFSAERTGGSVSTLTIQRTQQEDSAVYLCASSFPFTEAFFGQGTRLTVV.

The rearrangement joins TRBV18 to TRBJ1-1, with 7 bases that match TRBD1. The CDR3 is 14 amino acids. V lost 3 bases to trimming and J lost 2 bases; unmatched junction nucleotides: 3. CDR1 and CDR2 from the germline V gene are KGHSH and LQKENI. The CDR3 DNA is TGTGCCAGCTCACCGACAGGGCTCAACACTGAAGCTTTCTTT. Its protein is CASSPTGLNTEAFF. The full variable domain, its missing parts supplied by reference TRBV18 and TRBJ1-1, is NAGVMQNPRHLVRRRGQEARLRCSPMKGHSHVYWYRQLPEEGLKFMVYLQKENIIDESGMPKERFSAEFPKEGPSILRIQQVVRGDSAAYFCASSPTGLNTEAFFGQGTRLTVV.